One T cell receptor (beta chain) is described in this entry. Its antigen is not identified. The data derive from a study of cytomegalovirus exposure and HLA in healthy donors. Study-level findings and limits: Reports credit the classifier with highly specific, highly sensitive diagnosis of cytomegalovirus status.

The CDR3 totals 15 residues. CDR1 SNHLY and CDR2 FYNNEI come from the germline V gene. The germline V and J ends were trimmed by 6 bases and 0 bases, with 11 bases remaining between them. Clones were sequenced by immunoSEQ multiplex PCR, and TCRdb holds only the in-frame ones, with some missing. This table has around 150,000 clones, approximately 81% appearing once. The sequenced sample was PBMCs. The receptor comes from a man in his thirties or forties in good health and CMV-seropositive. This sequence joins TRBV2 and TRBJ1-4; D may be TRBD1 (6 bases). This CDR3 reads CASSADRTTNEKLFF. The CDR3 coding sequence is TGTGCCAGCAGCGCAGACAGGACAACTAATGAAAAACTGTTTTTT.